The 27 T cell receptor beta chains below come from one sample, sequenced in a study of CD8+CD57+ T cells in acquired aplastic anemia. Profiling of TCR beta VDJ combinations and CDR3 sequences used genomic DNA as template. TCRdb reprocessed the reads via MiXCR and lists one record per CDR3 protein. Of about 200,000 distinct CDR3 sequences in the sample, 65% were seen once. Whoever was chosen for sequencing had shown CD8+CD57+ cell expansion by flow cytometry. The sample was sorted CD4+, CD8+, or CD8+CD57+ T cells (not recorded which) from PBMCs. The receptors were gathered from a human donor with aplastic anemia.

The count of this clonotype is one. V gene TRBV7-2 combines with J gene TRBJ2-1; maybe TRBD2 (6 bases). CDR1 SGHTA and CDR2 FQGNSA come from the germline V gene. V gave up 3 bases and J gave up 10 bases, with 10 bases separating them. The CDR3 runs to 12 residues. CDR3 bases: TGTGCCAGCAGCTTTCTAGCGAGGGAGCAGTTCTTC. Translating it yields CASSFLAREQFF.

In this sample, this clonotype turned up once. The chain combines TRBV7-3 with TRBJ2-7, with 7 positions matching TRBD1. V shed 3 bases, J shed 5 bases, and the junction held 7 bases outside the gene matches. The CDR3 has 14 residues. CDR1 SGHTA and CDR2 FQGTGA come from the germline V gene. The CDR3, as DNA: TGTGCCAGCAGCTTCGGCGACAGGGCCGACGAGCAGTACTTC. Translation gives CASSFGDRADEQYF.

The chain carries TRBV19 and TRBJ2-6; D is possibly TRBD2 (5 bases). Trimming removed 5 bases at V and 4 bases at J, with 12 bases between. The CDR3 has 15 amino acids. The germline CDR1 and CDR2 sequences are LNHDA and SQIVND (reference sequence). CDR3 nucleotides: TGTGCCAGTAGTTATACGACGGGAGGGGCCAACGTCCTGACTTTC. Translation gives CASSYTTGGANVLTF.

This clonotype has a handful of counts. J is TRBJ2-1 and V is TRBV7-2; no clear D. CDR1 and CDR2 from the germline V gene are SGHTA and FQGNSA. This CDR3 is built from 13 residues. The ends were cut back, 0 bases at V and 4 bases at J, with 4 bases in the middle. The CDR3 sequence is CASSLARYNEQFF. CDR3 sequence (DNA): TGTGCCAGCAGCTTAGCGCGTTACAATGAGCAGTTCTTC.

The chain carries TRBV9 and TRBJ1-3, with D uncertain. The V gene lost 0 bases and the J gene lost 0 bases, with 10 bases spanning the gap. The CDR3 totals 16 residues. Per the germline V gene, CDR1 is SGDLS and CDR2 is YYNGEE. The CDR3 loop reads CASSVEVWGSGNTIYF. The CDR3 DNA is TGTGCCAGCAGCGTAGAAGTCTGGGGCTCTGGAAACACCATATATTTT.

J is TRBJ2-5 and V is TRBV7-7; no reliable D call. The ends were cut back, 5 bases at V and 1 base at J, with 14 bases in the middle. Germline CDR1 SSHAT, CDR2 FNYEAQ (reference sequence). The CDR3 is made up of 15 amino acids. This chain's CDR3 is CASSPLFSSQETQYF. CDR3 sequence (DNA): TGTGCCAGCAGCCCCCTTTTCAGCAGCCAAGAGACCCAGTACTTC. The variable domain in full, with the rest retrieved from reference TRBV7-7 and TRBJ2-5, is GAGVSQSPRYKVTKRGQDVTLRCDPISSHATLYWYQQALGQGPEFLTYFNYEAQPDKSGLPSDRFSAERPEGSISTLTIQRTEQRDSAMYRCASSPLFSSQETQYFGPGTRLLVL.

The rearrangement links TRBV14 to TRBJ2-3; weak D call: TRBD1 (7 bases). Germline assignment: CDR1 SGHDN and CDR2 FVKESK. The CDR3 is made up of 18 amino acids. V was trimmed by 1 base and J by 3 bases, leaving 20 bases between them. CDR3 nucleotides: TGTGCCAGCAGCCAAGTTCGACAGGGAGGCTATGTTACAGATACGCAGTATTTT. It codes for CASSQVRQGGYVTDTQYF. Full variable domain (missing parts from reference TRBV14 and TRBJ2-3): EAGVTQFPSHSVIEKGQTVTLRCDPISGHDNLYWYRRVMGKEIKFLLHFVKESKQDESGMPNNRFLAERTGGTYSTLKVQPAELEDSGVYFCASSQVRQGGYVTDTQYFGPGTRLTVL.

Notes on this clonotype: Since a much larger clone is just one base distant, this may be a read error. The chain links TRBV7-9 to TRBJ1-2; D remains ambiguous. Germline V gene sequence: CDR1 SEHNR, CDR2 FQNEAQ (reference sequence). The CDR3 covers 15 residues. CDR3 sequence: CASSYYRDWIYSYTF. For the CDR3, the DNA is TGTGCCAGCAGTTACTATAGAGATTGGATCTATAGCTACACCTTC.

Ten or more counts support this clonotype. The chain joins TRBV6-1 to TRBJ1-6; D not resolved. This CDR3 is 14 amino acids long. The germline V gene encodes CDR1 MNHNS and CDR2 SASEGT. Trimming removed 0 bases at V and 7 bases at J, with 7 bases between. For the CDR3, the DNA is TGTGCCAGCAGTGAAGCTTTCGACAATTCACCCCTCCACTTT. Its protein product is CASSEAFDNSPLHF.

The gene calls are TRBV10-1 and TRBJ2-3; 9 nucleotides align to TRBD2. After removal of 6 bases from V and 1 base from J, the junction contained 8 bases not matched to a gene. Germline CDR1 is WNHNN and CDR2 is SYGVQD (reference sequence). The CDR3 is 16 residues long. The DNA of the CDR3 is TGCGCCAGCAGGTTTGGCGGGGGGGGCGGCACAGATACGCAGTATTTT. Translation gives CASRFGGGGGTDTQYF.

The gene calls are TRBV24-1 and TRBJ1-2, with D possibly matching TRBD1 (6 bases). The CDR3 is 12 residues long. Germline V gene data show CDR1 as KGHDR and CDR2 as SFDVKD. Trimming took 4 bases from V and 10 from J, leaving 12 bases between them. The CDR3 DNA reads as TGTGCCACCAGTGACCCTGGGGGCTTCTACACCTTC. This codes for CATSDPGGFYTF.

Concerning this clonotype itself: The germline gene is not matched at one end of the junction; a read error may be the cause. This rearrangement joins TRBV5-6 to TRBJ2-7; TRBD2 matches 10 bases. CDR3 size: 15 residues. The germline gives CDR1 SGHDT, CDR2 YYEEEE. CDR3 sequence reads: CASSRGGTSAYEQYF. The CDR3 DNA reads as TGCGCCAGCAGCCGAGGGGGGACTAGCGCTTACGAGCAGTACTTC.

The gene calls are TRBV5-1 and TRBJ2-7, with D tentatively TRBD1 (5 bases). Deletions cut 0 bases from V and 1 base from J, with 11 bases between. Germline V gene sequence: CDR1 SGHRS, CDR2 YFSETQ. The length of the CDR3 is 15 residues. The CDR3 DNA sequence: TGCGCCAGCAGCTTGGATGGTACAGGATCCTACGAGCAGTACTTC. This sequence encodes CASSLDGTGSYEQYF.

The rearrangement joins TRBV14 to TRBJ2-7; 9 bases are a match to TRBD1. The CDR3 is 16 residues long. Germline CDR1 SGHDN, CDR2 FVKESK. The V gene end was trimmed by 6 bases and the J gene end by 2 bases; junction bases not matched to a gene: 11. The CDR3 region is CASSSPDRGGTYEQYF. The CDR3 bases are TGTGCCAGCAGTTCTCCCGACAGGGGGGGAACCTACGAGCAGTACTTC.

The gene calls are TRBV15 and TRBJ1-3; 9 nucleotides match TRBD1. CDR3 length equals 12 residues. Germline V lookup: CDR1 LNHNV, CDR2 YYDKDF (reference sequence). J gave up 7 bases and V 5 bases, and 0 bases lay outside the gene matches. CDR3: CATSDRGNTIYF. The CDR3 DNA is TGTGCCACCAGCGACAGGGGGAACACCATATATTTT.

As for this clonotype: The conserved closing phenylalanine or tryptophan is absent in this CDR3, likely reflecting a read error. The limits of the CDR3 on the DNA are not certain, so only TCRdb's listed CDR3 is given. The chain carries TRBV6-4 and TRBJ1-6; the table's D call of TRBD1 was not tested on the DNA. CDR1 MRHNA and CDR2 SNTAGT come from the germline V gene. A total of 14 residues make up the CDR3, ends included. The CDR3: CASSDSWGNSPLQS.

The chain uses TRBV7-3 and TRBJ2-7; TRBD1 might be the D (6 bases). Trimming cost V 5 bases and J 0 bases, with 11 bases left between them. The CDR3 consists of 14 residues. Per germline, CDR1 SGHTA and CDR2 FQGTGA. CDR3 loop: CASSPDRSSYEQYF. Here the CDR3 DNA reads TGTGCCAGCAGCCCCGACAGGAGCTCCTACGAGCAGTACTTC. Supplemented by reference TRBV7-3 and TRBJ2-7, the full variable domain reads GAGVSQTPSNKVTEKGKYVELRCDPISGHTALYWYRQSLGQGPEFLIYFQGTGAADDSGLPNDRFFAVRPEGSVSTLKIQRTERGDSAVYLCASSPDRSSYEQYFGPGTRLTVT.

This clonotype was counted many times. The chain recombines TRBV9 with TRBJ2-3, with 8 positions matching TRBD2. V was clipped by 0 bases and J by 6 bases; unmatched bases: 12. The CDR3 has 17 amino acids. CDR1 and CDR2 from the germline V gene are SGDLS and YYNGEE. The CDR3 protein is CASSVARRGGLGDTQYF. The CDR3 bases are TGTGCCAGCAGCGTAGCAAGACGGGGGGGATTGGGGGATACGCAGTATTTT.

The CDR3 DNA reads as TGTGCCACCAGTGATCCGACCTCCCCTAATCAGCCCCAGCATTTT. Its translation is CATSDPTSPNQPQHF. This sequence joins TRBV24-1 and TRBJ1-5; D is undetermined. The CDR3 runs to 15 residues. CDR1 KGHDR and CDR2 SFDVKD come from the germline V gene. The V and J ends lost 3 bases and 4 bases respectively, with 12 bases between them.

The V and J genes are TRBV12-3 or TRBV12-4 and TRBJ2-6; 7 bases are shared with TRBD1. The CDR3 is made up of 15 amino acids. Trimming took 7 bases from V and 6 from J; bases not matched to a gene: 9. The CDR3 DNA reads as TGTGCCAGCAAACAGACAGGGTTAGAGGCCAACGTCCTGACTTTC. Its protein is CASKQTGLEANVLTF.

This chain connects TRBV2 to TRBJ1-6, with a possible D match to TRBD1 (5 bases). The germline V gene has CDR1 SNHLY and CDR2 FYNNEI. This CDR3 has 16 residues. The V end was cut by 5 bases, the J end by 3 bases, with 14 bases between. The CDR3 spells CASSLEAGNYNSPLHF. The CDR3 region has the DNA TGTGCCAGCAGTTTAGAAGCAGGGAACTATAATTCACCCCTCCACTTT.

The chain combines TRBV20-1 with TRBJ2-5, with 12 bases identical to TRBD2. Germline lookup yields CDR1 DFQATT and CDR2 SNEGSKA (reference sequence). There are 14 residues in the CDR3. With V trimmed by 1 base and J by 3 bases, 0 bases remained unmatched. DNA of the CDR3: TGCAGTGCTAGAGGGACTAGCGGGGAAGAGACCCAGTACTTC. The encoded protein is CSARGTSGEETQYF.

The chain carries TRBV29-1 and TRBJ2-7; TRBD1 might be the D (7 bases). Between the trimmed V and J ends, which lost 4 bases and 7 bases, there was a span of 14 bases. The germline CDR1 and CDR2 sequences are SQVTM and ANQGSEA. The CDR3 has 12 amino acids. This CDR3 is CSVVGGAGEQYF. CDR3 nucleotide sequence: TGCAGCGTTGTAGGGGGCGCGGGGGAGCAGTACTTC.

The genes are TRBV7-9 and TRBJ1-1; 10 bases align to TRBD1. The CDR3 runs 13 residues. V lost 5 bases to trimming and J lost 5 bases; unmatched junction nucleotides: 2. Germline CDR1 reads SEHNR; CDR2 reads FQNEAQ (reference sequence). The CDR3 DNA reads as TGTGCCAGCAGCCGGGACAGGGGTACTGAAGCTTTCTTT. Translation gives CASSRDRGTEAFF.

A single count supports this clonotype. The DNA of the CDR3 is TGTGCCAGCAGCTTGGGGGGGACCCACAATGAGCAGTTCTTC. Residues: CASSLGGTHNEQFF. The chain links TRBV7-3 to TRBJ2-1; TRBD2 aligns across 7 bases. V lost 3 bases, J lost 5 bases, and 4 bases stayed unmatched. Per germline, CDR1 SGHTA and CDR2 FQGTGA. This CDR3 contains 14 residues.

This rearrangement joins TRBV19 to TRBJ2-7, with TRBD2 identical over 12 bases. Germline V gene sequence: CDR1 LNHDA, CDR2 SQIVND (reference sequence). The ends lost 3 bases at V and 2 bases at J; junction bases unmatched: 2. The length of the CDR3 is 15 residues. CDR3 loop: CASSMTSGGTYEQYF. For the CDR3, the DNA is TGTGCCAGTAGTATGACTAGCGGGGGCACCTACGAGCAGTACTTC. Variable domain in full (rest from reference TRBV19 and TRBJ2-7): DGGITQSPKYLFRKEGQNVTLSCEQNLNHDAMYWYRQDPGQGLRLIYYSQIVNDFQKGDIAEGYSVSREKKESFPLTVTSAQKNPTAFYLCASSMTSGGTYEQYFGPGTRLTVT.

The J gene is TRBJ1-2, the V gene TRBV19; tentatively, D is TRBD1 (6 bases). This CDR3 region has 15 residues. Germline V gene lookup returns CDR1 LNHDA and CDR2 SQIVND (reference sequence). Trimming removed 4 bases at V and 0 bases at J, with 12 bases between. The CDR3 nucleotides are TGTGCCAGTAGTACGCTGGACAGAGCTAACTATGGCTACACCTTC. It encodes CASSTLDRANYGYTF.